This entry concerns a single T cell receptor beta chain. Antigen unknown. The data were produced by immunoSEQ multiplex PCR, yet TCRdb's version contains in-frame clones alone and is incomplete. This table holds 30,000 or so clones, 80% found once. This specimen belongs to a study of Siglec-9 on CD8 T cells in melanoma. Study observations and caveats: Siglec-9 reportedly marks and regulates an effector memory CD8+ T-cell subset apparently accumulating in melanoma tumors.

This clonotype originated in a human donor in good health. The sample comprised Siglec-9- CD8+ T cells sorted from blood.

The CDR3 DNA reads TGCGCCAGCAGCTTTTCAGGACAGGGTAACTACGAGCAGTACTTC. Translated: CASSFSGQGNYEQYF. The genes are TRBV5-1 and TRBJ2-7; 8 bases match TRBD1. CDR1 and CDR2 (germline): SGHRS, YFSETQ. This CDR3 region has 15 residues. V shed 2 bases and J 3 bases; nucleotides not matched to a gene: 7. The full variable domain, rest sourced from reference TRBV5-1 and TRBJ2-7, is KAGVTQTPRYLIKTRGQQVTLSCSPISGHRSVSWYQQTPGQGLQFLFEYFSETQRNKGNFPGRFSGRQFSNSRSEMNVSTLELGDSALYLCASSFSGQGNYEQYFGPGTRLTVT.